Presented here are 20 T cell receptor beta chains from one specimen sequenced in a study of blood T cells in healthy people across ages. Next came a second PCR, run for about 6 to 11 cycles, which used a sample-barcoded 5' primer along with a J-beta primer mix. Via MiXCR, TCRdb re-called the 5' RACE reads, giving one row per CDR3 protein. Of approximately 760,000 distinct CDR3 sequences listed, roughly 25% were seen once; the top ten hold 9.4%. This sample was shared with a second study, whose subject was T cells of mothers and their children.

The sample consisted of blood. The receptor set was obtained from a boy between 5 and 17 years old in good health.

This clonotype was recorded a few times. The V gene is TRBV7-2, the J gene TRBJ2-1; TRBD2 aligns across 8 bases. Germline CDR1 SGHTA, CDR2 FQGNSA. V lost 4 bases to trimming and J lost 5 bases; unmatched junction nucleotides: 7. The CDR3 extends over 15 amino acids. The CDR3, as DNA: TGTGCCAGCAGCTCTACTTGGCGGGAGGACAATGAGCAGTTCTTC. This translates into CASSSTWREDNEQFF.

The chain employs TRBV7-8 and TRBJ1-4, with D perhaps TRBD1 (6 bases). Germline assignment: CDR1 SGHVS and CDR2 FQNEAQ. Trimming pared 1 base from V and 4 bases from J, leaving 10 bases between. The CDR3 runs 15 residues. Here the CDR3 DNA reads TGTGCCAGCAGCTTAGAGGGGGGGCATAATGAAAAACTGTTTTTT. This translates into CASSLEGGHNEKLFF.

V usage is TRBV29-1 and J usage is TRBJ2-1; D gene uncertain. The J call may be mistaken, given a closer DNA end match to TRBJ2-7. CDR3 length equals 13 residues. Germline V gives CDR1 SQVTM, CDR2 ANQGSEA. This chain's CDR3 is CSVEDLDVNEQYF. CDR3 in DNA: TGCAGCGTTGAAGATCTGGACGTGAACGAGCAGTACTTC.

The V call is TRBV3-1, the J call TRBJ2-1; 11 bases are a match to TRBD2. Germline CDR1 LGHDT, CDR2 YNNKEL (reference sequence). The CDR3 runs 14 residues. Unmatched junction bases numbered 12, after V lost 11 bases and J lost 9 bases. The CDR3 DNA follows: TGTGCCGCTAGGACTAGCGGGTATTCGGGTGAGCAGTTCTTC. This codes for CAARTSGYSGEQFF.

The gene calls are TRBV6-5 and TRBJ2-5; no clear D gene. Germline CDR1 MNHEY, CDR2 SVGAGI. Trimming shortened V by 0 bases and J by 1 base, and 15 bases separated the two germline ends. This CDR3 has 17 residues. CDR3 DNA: TGTGCCAGCAGTTACTCGTCAGGTCCCTTCTTCCAAGAGACCCAGTACTTC. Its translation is CASSYSSGPFFQETQYF.

The CDR3 nucleotides read TGTGCCAGCAGTGAAAGACAGGGAGCCGCACCGGGTACGCAGTATTTT. This sequence encodes CASSERQGAAPGTQYF. The rearrangement links TRBV6-4 to TRBJ2-3, with TRBD1 identical over 7 bases. V trimming: 3 bases; J trimming: 8 bases; junction bases outside the gene matches: 14. Germline assignment: CDR1 MRHNA and CDR2 SNTAGT. The CDR3 is made up of 16 amino acids.

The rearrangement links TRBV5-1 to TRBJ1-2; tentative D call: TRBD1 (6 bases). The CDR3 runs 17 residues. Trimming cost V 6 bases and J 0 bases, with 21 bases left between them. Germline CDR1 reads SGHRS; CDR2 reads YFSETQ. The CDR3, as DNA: TGCGCCAGCATACCAGGGGATTGGAGAGGGACTAACTATGGCTACACCTTC. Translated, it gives CASIPGDWRGTNYGYTF.

The CDR3 DNA reads as TGTGCCAGCAGCCTTCCTCAGGGACGTCACTATGGCTACACCTTC. Translating gives CASSLPQGRHYGYTF. This rearrangement joins TRBV7-2 to TRBJ1-2; D might be TRBD1 (5 bases). The V gene's germline CDR1 is SGHTA and CDR2 FQGNSA. Trimming stripped 5 bases from V and 3 bases from J, with 16 bases between. The CDR3 extends over 15 amino acids.

As DNA, the CDR3 is TGTGCCAGCAGCGTAGATGGAAGGGGGAGACAGGGTGATCGAGATACGCAGTATTTT. This codes for CASSVDGRGRQGDRDTQYF. The chain uses TRBV9 and TRBJ2-3; the match to TRBD1 covers 7 bases. After removal of 0 bases from V and 5 bases from J, the junction contained 18 bases not matched to a gene. This CDR3 has 19 residues. In germline, CDR1 is SGDLS, CDR2 YYNGEE.

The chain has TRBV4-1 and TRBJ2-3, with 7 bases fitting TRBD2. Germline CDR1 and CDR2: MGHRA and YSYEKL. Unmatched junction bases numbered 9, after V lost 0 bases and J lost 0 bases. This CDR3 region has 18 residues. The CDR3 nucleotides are TGCGCCAGCAGCCAAGAAATCGGGAGGAAAACTAGCACAGATACGCAGTATTTT. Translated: CASSQEIGRKTSTDTQYF.

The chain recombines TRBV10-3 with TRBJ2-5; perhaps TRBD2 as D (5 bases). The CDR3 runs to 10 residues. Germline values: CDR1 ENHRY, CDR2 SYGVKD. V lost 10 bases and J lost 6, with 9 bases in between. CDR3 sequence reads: CASGEKTQYF. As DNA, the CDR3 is TGTGCCAGTGGGGAGAAGACCCAGTACTTC.

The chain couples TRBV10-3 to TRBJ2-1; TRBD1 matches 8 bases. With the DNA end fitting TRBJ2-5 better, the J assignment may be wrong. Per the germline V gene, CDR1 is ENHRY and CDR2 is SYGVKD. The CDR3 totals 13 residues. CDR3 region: CASGTGLGETQYF. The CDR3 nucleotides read TGTGCCAGCGGGACAGGACTCGGTGAGACCCAGTACTTC.

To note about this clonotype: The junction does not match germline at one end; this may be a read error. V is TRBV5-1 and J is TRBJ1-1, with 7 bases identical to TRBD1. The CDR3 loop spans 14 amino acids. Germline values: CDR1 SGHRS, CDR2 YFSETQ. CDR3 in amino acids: CASSQGQKNTEAFF. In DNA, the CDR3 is TGCGCCAGCAGCCAGGGACAGAAGAACACCGAAGCTTTCTTT.

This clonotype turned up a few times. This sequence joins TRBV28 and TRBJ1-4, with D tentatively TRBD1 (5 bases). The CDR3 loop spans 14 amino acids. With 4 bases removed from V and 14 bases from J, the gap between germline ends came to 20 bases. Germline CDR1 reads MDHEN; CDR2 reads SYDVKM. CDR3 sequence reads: CASSSPRDSRSLFF. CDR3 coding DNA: TGTGCCAGCAGTTCCCCCCGTGACAGCCGCTCTCTGTTTTTT.

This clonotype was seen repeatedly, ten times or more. The CDR3 sequence: CASSNRNQETQYF. CDR3 nucleotide sequence: TGCGCCAGCAGCAACCGAAACCAAGAGACCCAGTACTTC. The J gene is TRBJ2-5, the V gene TRBV5-1; D uncertain. Germline lookup yields CDR1 SGHRS and CDR2 YFSETQ. V was pared by 4 bases and J by 0 bases, with 7 bases between. CDR3 size: 13 residues.

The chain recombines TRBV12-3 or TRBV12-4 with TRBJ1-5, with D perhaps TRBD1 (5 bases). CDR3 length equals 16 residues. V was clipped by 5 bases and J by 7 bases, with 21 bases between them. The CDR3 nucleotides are TGTGCCAGCAGTCCCCGGACATGGCGGAGGAGGCAGCCCCAGCATTTT. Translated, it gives CASSPRTWRRRQPQHF.

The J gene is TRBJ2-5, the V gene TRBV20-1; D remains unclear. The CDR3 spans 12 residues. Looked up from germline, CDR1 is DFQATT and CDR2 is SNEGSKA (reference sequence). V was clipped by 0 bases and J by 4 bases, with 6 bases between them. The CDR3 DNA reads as TGCAGTGCTAGAGAAATAACAGAGACCCAGTACTTC. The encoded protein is CSAREITETQYF.

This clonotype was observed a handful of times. CDR3 coding DNA: TGCAGTGCTATAGACAGGGTGGCAAACATTCAGTACTTC. This encodes CSAIDRVANIQYF. The V call is TRBV20-1, the J call TRBJ2-4, with 7 bases fitting TRBD1. The CDR3 contains 13 residues. The V and J ends lost 4 bases and 6 bases, in that order; junction bases with no gene match: 6. Per the germline V gene, CDR1 is DFQATT and CDR2 is SNEGSKA (reference sequence).

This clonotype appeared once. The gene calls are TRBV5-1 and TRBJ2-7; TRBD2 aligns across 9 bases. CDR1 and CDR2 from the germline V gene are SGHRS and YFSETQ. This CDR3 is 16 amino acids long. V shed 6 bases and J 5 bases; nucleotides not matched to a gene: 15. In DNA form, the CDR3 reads TGCGCCAGCAAAGGGAAAAGCGGGAGGACCCCTAACGAGCAGTACTTC. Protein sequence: CASKGKSGRTPNEQYF.

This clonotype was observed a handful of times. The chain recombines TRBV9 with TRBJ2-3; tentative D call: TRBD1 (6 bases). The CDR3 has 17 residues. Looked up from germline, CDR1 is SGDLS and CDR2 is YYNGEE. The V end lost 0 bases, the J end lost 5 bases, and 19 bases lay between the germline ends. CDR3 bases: TGTGCCAGCAGCGTAGGTTTGAGGGGGTCTCCGGGAGATACGCAGTATTTT. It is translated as CASSVGLRGSPGDTQYF.